The 13 T cell receptor beta chains in this list originate from one sample, sequenced in a study of OX40 agonist ivuxolimab in advanced cancers. Here immunoSEQ multiplex PCR was the method, and the copy in TCRdb shows in-frame clones only, minus some. The profile shows about 64,000 clones, around four fifths of them singletons. The input for sequencing was CD4+ or CD8+ T cells sorted from blood, taken in a trial of the OX40 agonist ivuxolimab. The receptors come from an adult with an advanced solid tumor such as melanoma, head and neck, liver or kidney cancer.

V usage is TRBV28 and J usage is TRBJ1-5, with D hard to call. From germline, CDR1 is MDHEN and CDR2 SYDVKM. The CDR3 is 17 amino acids. V was trimmed by 2 bases and J by 1 base, leaving 15 bases between them. DNA for the CDR3: TGTGCCAGCAGTTTAATGGGAATGGGTTTGAGCAATCAGCCCCAGCATTTT. Translation: CASSLMGMGLSNQPQHF. The whole variable domain, remainder taken from reference TRBV28 and TRBJ1-5, is DVKVTQSSRYLVKRTGEKVFLECVQDMDHENMFWYRQDPGLGLRLIYFSYDVKMKEKGDIPEGYSVSREKKERFSLILESASTNQTSMYLCASSLMGMGLSNQPQHFGDGTRLSIL.

The genes are TRBV28 and TRBJ2-7; D possibly corresponds to TRBD1 (6 bases). From germline, CDR1 is MDHEN and CDR2 SYDVKM. V was cut by 7 bases and J by 4 bases, with 11 bases left in between. The CDR3 extends over 12 amino acids. As DNA, the CDR3 is TGTGCCAGCAATGGCCAGGGGTACGAGCAGTACTTC. Amino acids: CASNGQGYEQYF.

The rearrangement links TRBV28 to TRBJ2-7; TRBD2 might be the D (6 bases). The CDR3 has 15 amino acids. Per the germline V gene, CDR1 is MDHEN and CDR2 is SYDVKM. V lost 8 bases and J lost 0, with 17 bases in between. CDR3 coding DNA: TGTGCCAGCCGCGGGGCGGGGAGCCTCTCCTACGAGCAGTACTTC. Residues: CASRGAGSLSYEQYF.

The chain links TRBV10-1 to TRBJ1-4, with unresolved D. This CDR3 contains 13 residues. Trimming took 4 bases from V and 8 from J, leaving 11 bases between them. In germline, CDR1 is WNHNN, CDR2 SYGVQD (reference sequence). The CDR3 region is CASSGANREKLFF. In DNA form, the CDR3 reads TGCGCCAGCAGTGGGGCAAATCGGGAAAAACTGTTTTTT.

A few counts support this clone. The chain combines TRBV6-6 with TRBJ2-7, with D perhaps TRBD1 (6 bases). V was pared by 3 bases and J by 2 bases, with 8 bases between. Germline V gene data show CDR1 as MNHNY and CDR2 as SVGAGI (reference sequence). The CDR3 sequence is 13 residues long. CDR3: CASSYSGAYEQYF. In nucleotides, the CDR3 is TGTGCCAGCAGTTATTCAGGGGCCTACGAGCAGTACTTC.

With respect to this clone: A junction end diverges from the germline sequence, so it may reflect a read error. This chain links TRBV6-1 with TRBJ1-6; no reliable D call. Germline CDR1 reads MNHNS; CDR2 reads SASEGT. The CDR3 spans 14 residues. The CDR3 loop is CASGDGWSGSPLHF. The CDR3 DNA reads as TGTGCCAGCGGTGACGGATGGTCGGGTTCACCCCTCCACTTT.

The chain uses TRBV10-3 and TRBJ2-3, with D possibly matching TRBD2 (6 bases). Trimming shortened V by 4 bases and J by 0 bases, and 17 bases separated the two germline ends. Germline CDR1 ENHRY, CDR2 SYGVKD. The CDR3 extends over 17 amino acids. CDR3 region: CAISVIAEPSSTDTQYF. CDR3 DNA: TGTGCCATCAGTGTCATAGCGGAACCCTCTAGCACAGATACGCAGTATTTT.

V gene TRBV9 combines with J gene TRBJ2-1; 9 nucleotides line up with TRBD1. V trimming: 2 bases; J trimming: 3 bases; junction bases outside the gene matches: 9. The CDR3 covers 17 residues. Germline V gene data show CDR1 as SGDLS and CDR2 as YYNGEE. The CDR3 loop reads CASSVSEGQGLYNEQFF. In DNA, the CDR3 is TGTGCCAGCAGCGTGTCGGAGGGACAGGGACTCTACAATGAGCAGTTCTTC.

Written as DNA, the CDR3 is TGTGCCAGCAGCTTAGAGGACTGGGGGGAGCTGTTTTTT. Encoded protein: CASSLEDWGELFF. J is TRBJ2-2 and V is TRBV7-2, with a tentative D call TRBD2 (5 bases). This CDR3 has 13 residues. Germline CDR1 SGHTA, CDR2 FQGNSA. V was cut by 1 base and J by 8 bases, with 8 bases left in between. Looking up the rest from reference TRBV7-2 and TRBJ2-2 gives the full variable domain: GAGVSQSPSNKVTEKGKDVELRCDPISGHTALYWYRQSLGQGLEFLIYFQGNSAPDKSGLPSDRFSAERTGGSVSTLTIQRTQQEDSAVYLCASSLEDWGELFFGEGSRLTVL.

This chain joins TRBV7-9 and TRBJ2-6; D is unclear. This CDR3 contains 17 residues. V was trimmed by 1 base and J by 0 bases, leaving 10 bases between them. CDR1 and CDR2 from the germline V gene are SEHNR and FQNEAQ (reference sequence). The CDR3 bases are TGTGCCAGCAGCTTAGACACGTCTGGCTCTGGGGCCAACGTCCTGACTTTC. This sequence encodes CASSLDTSGSGANVLTF.

This clone showed up just once. A read error may account for a junction end that differs from germline. J is TRBJ2-7 and V is TRBV5-1; a possible D gene is TRBD2 (5 bases). This CDR3 spans 15 amino acids. Germline assignment: CDR1 SGHRS and CDR2 YFSETQ. The CDR3 nucleotides read TGTGCCAGCAGCTTGGAACAGCGGTACTCCTACGAGCAGTACTTC. It codes for CASSLEQRYSYEQYF.

This clone turned up a few times. This rearrangement joins TRBV20-1 to TRBJ2-5; D remains ambiguous. Germline V CDR1 and CDR2: DFQATT, SNEGSKA (reference sequence). Trimming shortened V by 7 bases and J by 3 bases, and 9 bases separated the two germline ends. This CDR3 is 11 amino acids long. CDR3 region: CSVNRKETQYF. DNA of the CDR3: TGCAGTGTTAACAGAAAAGAGACCCAGTACTTC.

The V and J genes are TRBV7-2 and TRBJ1-1; D might be TRBD1 (5 bases). Germline V CDR1 and CDR2: SGHTA, FQGNSA. Trimming shortened V by 4 bases and J by 5 bases, and 14 bases separated the two germline ends. CDR3 length equals 14 residues. This CDR3 is CASSSGPEGTEAFF. The CDR3 coding sequence is TGTGCCAGCAGCTCGGGACCCGAGGGGACTGAAGCTTTCTTT. The full variable domain, with the rest looked up from reference TRBV7-2 and TRBJ1-1, is GAGVSQSPSNKVTEKGKDVELRCDPISGHTALYWYRQSLGQGLEFLIYFQGNSAPDKSGLPSDRFSAERTGGSVSTLTIQRTQQEDSAVYLCASSSGPEGTEAFFGQGTRLTVV.